This T cell receptor (beta chain) derives from a study of cytotoxic CD8 clonotypes in ibrutinib-treated CLL. Across the whole study: Patients attained around 25 partial and 2 complete responses; at median around 68 months, around 14 remained remitted while 12 progressed.

Study outcomes and limitations: Public clonotypes (which were uncommon) either contracted or remained stable on treatment. Baseline levels were approached again at progression, after clonality had risen at ibrutinib response. Baseline values of clonality outstripped age-matched healthy donors and followed circulating CD8+ T-cell counts.

V lost 3 bases and J lost 1, with 15 bases in between. The length of the CDR3 is 16 residues. The germline CDR1 and CDR2 sequences are PRHDT and FYEKMQ (reference sequence). Only in-frame clones appear in the TCRdb table, and some are missing; sequencing was by immunoSEQ multiplex PCR. The table has fewer than 50,000 clones, about half seen once. In the case of this clone: Its antigen is not known.

This chain joins TRBV13 and TRBJ1-1; no reliable D call. The starting material was PBMCs, obtained after 12 months of ibrutinib treatment. The receptor's source is a human donor with chronic lymphocytic leukemia. The DNA of the CDR3 is TGTGCCAGCAGCTTCGACGGCCGTGGAGGGAACACTGAAGCTTTCTTT. Translation gives CASSFDGRGGNTEAFF.